This TCR beta chain was captured by sequencing in a study of T cells in Graves' hyperthyroidism and ophthalmopathy. Study-wide background: At initial diagnosis, before any treatment had begun, peripheral blood was obtained.

CDR1 and CDR2 from the germline V gene are SGHAT and FQNNGV. The CDR3 has 14 residues. The V end lost 4 bases, the J end lost 10 bases, and 16 bases lay between the germline ends. Any patient presenting with uncontrolled infection, other autoimmune disease, pregnancy or lactation was left out. General study points: Most thyroid clonotypes that were expanded above 0.001 also turned up in blood.

Template material for amplifying TCR beta CDR3 regions consisted of RNA transcripts. Carried out on the TCR CDR3, a first-round RT-PCR used the HTBI primer set. TCRdb called the multiplex PCR reads again in MiXCR, with one record for every CDR3 protein. The table records 300,000 to 400,000 distinct CDR3 sequences, about 18% of them present only once. The sample holds many counts of this clonotype. Its target is not known. Sequenced input: blood. This TCR was recovered from a man younger than 35 with Graves' ophthalmopathy. The chain recombines TRBV11-2 with TRBJ1-4, with D possibly TRBD1 on 5 matching bases. The CDR3 bases are TGTGCCAGCAGCTCACTCCGGGACGGGGGAAAACTGTTTTTT. Its translation: CASSSLRDGGKLFF. The variable domain in full, completed from reference TRBV11-2 and TRBJ1-4, reads EAGVAQSPRYKIIEKRQSVAFWCNPISGHATLYWYQQILGQGPKLLIQFQNNGVVDDSQLPKDRFSAERLKGVDSTLKIQPAKLEDSAVYLCASSSLRDGGKLFFGSGTQLSVL.